This T cell receptor beta chain was identified during a study of CD8+ T cells in alopecia areata. Across the study: The drug, tofacitinib, lasted 6 to 18 months, followed by 6 months off drug. Percentage of affected scalp area was the basis on which treated patients' severity was scored. Study-wide findings and caveats: With tofacitinib ongoing, many expanded lesional clones persisted in both scalp and blood.

Regarding treatment: oral pan-JAK inhibitor, 5-10 mg twice daily. In each case, RNA was isolated and then reverse transcribed into cDNA as the sequencing template. This table comes from immunoSEQ multiplex PCR, and its TCRdb copy is limited to in-frame clones, with some not included. Of fewer than 200,000 clones listed, 50% to 75% are singletons. About this clone: Its matching antigen is unknown.

From germline, CDR1 is KGHSH and CDR2 LQKENI. This CDR3 is built from 13 residues. V was cut by 2 bases and J by 2 bases, with 6 bases left in between. The specimen comprised CD4+ T cells sorted from blood, sampled at week 56, from a patient treated with tofacitinib. This receptor was identified in a human donor with alopecia areata. The chain has TRBV18 and TRBJ1-2; maybe TRBD1 (5 bases). For the CDR3, the DNA is TGTGCCAGCTCACCAGGGACCAACTATGGCTACACCTTC. As protein: CASSPGTNYGYTF.